This T cell receptor (beta chain) was found in a study of yellow fever vaccine responses in identical twins. Overall study findings and caveats: As reported, the vaccine T cell response of twins seemed partly convergent and partly personalized.

To note about this clonotype: Its target is not known.

This CDR3 has 16 amino acids. Germline V gene sequence: CDR1 SGHAT, CDR2 FQDESV (reference sequence). Trimming took 5 bases from V and 3 from J; bases not matched to a gene: 9. TCRdb called the RT-PCR reads again in MiXCR, with one record for every CDR3 protein. The sample shows roughly 17,000 distinct CDR3 sequences, under 75% of them seen only once. This chain connects TRBV11-1 to TRBJ1-1, with 10 bases that match TRBD1. This TCR was sampled from a woman between 18 and 29 years old who received the yellow fever vaccine. The sequenced sample was T cells from blood (PBMCs), unsorted or a sorted subset (not recorded which), obtained before or after yellow fever vaccination (not recorded which). Here the CDR3 reads CASSHRDRGPHTEAFF. CDR3 DNA: TGTGCCAGCAGCCACCGGGACAGGGGCCCTCACACTGAAGCTTTCTTT.